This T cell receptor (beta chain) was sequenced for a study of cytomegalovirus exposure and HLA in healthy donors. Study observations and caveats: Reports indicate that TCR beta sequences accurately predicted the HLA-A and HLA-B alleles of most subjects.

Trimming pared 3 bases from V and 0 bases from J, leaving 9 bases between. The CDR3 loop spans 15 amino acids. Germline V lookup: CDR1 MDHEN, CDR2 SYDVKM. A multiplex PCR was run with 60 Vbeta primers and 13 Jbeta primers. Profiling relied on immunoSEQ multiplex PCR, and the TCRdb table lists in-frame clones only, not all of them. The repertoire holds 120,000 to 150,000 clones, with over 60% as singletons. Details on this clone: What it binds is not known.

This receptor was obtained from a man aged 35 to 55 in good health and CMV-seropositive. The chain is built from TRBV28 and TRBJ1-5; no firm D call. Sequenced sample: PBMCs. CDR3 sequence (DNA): TGTGCCAGCAGTTTTATTGCAGTTAGCAATCAGCCCCAGCATTTT. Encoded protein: CASSFIAVSNQPQHF. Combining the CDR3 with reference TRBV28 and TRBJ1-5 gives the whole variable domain DVKVTQSSRYLVKRTGEKVFLECVQDMDHENMFWYRQDPGLGLRLIYFSYDVKMKEKGDIPEGYSVSREKKERFSLILESASTNQTSMYLCASSFIAVSNQPQHFGDGTRLSIL.